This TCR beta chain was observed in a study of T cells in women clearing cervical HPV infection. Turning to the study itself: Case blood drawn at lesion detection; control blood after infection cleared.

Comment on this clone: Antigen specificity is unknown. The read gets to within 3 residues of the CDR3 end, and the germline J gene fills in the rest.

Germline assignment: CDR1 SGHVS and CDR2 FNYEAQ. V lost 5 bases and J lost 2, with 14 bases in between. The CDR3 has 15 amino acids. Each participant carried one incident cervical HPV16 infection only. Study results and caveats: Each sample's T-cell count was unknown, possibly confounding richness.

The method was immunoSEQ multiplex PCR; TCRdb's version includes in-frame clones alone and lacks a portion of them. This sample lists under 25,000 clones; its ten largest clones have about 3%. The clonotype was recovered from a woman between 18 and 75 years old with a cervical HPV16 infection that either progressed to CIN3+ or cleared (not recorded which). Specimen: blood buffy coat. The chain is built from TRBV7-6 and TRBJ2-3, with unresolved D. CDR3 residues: CASSRSSFSTDTQYF. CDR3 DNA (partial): TGTGCCAGCAGCCGTAGCAGCTTCTCCACAGATACG. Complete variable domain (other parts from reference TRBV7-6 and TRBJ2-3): GAGVSQSPRYKVTKRGQDVALRCDPISGHVSLYWYRQALGQGPEFLTYFNYEAQQDKSGLPNDRFSAERPEGSISTLTIQRTEQRDSAMYRCASSRSSFSTDTQYFGPGTRLTVL.